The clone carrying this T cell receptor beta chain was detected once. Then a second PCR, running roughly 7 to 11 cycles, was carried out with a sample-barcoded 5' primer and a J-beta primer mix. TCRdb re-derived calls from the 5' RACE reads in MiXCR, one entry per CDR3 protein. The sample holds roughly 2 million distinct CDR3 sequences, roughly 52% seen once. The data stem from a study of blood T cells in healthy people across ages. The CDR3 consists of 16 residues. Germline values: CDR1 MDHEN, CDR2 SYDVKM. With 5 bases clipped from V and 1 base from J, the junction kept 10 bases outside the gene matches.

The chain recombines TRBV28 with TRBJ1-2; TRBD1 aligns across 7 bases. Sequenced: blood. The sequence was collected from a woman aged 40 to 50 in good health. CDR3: CASSRSPGQLNYGYTF. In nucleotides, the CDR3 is TGTGCCAGCAGTCGATCCCCGGGACAGCTTAACTATGGCTACACCTTC.